This T cell receptor (beta chain) was recorded in a study of blood T cell repertoires in COVID-19. Across the study: Samples of COVID-19 (acute and convalescent) were obtained from the United States, Italy and Spain. T cells, B-cell-depleted T cells, or PBMCs provided the cDNA or gDNA that served as material.

Per the authors' pipeline: By means of reference gene primer amplification, nucleated cell counts were estimated. Only in-frame clones appear in the TCRdb table, and some are missing; sequencing was by immunoSEQ multiplex PCR. V, J and clone size are those of that table, while D and trimming were read from the DNA. This sample carries about 100,000 clones, around 87% of them seen once, and the ten largest clones take roughly 15%. Trimming shortened V by 2 bases and J by 7 bases, and 9 bases separated the two germline ends. This CDR3 spans 13 amino acids. Germline assignment: CDR1 LGHDT and CDR2 YNNKEL (reference sequence).

The chain couples TRBV3-1 (or the pseudogene TRBV3-2) to TRBJ2-4; D is possibly TRBD1 (7 bases). What was sequenced was peripheral blood. The TCR comes from a man aged 45 to 65 with acute or convalescent COVID-19. Here the CDR3 reads CASSQPGGNIQYF. For the CDR3, the DNA is TGTGCCAGCAGCCAACCAGGGGGGAACATTCAGTACTTC.